This TCR beta chain was found in a study of T-cell reconstitution after alpha-beta-depleted transplantation in children. Germline-derived CDR1 and CDR2 are MNHEY and SMNVEV (reference sequence). V shed 4 bases and J shed 0 bases, with 16 bases lying between them. The CDR3 consists of 17 residues. Construction of the TCRbeta library involved unique molecular identifiers. One entry per CDR3 protein results from TCRdb running MiXCR on the PCR reads. The data show 380,000 or so distinct CDR3 sequences, with about 14% seen just once and around 4.1% held by the top ten. This sequence joins TRBV27 and TRBJ2-1; D is unclear. The specimen comprised PBMCs, sampled from the stem cell graft. The sequence derives from a human donor who donated a stem cell graft to a child with Fanconi anemia. DNA for the CDR3: TGTGCCAGCAGTTACCCGACGGACGGCAGCTCCTACAATGAGCAGTTCTTC. Amino acids: CASSYPTDGSSYNEQFF.